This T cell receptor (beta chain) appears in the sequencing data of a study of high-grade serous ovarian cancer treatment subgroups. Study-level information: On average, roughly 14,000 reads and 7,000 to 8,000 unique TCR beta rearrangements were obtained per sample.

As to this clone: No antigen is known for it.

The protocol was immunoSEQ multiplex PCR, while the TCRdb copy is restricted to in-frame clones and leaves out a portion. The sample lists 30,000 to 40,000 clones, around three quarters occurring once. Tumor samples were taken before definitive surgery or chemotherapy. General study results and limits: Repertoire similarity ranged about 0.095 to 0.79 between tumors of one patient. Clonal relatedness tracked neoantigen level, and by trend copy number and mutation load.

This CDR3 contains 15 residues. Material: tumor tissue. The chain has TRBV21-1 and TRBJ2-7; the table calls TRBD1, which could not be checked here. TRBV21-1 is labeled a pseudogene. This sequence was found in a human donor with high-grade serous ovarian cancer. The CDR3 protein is CASSKRAGGPYEQYF. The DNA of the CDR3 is TGTGCCAGCAGCAAAAGGGCAGGGGGCCCCTACGAGCAGTACTTC.